The clone carrying this TCR beta chain was picked up one time. Its antigen is as yet unknown. This sample was taken from a study of shared clonotypes between healthy human individuals. General study findings and limits: Though the depth was large, rarefaction showed that sorted-subset sequencing was incomplete.

TCRdb keeps only in-frame clones here, not all; method: immunoSEQ multiplex PCR. The sample yields about 600,000 clones, about 96% seen once. In germline, CDR1 is MNHEY, CDR2 SVGAGI. V lost 6 bases, J lost 4 bases, and 5 bases stayed unmatched. This CDR3 region has 14 residues. The sequence came from a woman aged 25-40 years in good health. This chain uses TRBV6-5 with TRBJ1-2; 10 bases align to TRBD1. The sequenced sample consisted of naive CD4+ T cells sorted from blood. Sample subset: CD45RA+ positively selected. In DNA form, the CDR3 reads TGTGCCAGCAGCCCCGACAGGGGGCCCTATGGCTACACCTTC. This gives the protein CASSPDRGPYGYTF.